What follows are 7 T cell receptor beta chains derived from one specimen sequenced in a study of blood T cell repertoires in COVID-19. Using immunoSEQ multiplex PCR, the repertoire was profiled, and TCRdb retains in-frame clones only, with some absent. The profile covers roughly 200,000 clones, with approximately 80% appearing a single time and about a sixth taken by the ten largest. Material for sequencing was peripheral blood. Every receptor here comes from a woman aged 80 or over with active or convalescent COVID-19.

This chain uses TRBV23-1 with TRBJ2-1, with TRBD2 matching 9 bases. TRBV23-1 is known as an ORF, though its function is uncertain. Trimming at V came to 6 bases and at J to 7 bases, leaving 4 bases not matched to a gene. The CDR3 extends over 13 amino acids. CDR3 DNA: TGCGCCAGCAGGGGGACTAGCAGGAATGAGCAGTTCTTC. This gives the protein CASRGTSRNEQFF.

This clone has only a few counts. This sequence joins TRBV7-6 and TRBJ2-3; D gene ambiguous. CDR3 length equals 12 residues. Germline-derived CDR1 and CDR2 are SGHVS and FNYEAQ. The V end lost 5 bases, the J end lost 1 base, and 4 bases lay between the germline ends. DNA of the CDR3: TGTGCCAGCAGCCCTCGCACAGATACGCAGTATTTT. Its translation: CASSPRTDTQYF.

The V gene is TRBV6-2 or TRBV6-3, the J gene TRBJ1-6; D call uncertain. The CDR3 spans 13 residues. Germline loops: CDR1 MNHEY, CDR2 SVGEGT. Trimming left V 2 bases short and J 8 bases short, with 7 bases between. DNA of the CDR3: TGTGCCAGCAGTTACGATCGGTATTCACCCCTCCACTTT. Its protein product is CASSYDRYSPLHF.

This clone was recorded once. The J gene is TRBJ2-3, the V gene TRBV5-1; 8 positions agree with TRBD2. The J segment lost 4 bases and the V segment lost 1 base, leaving 5 bases of the junction unmatched. The CDR3 is 15 residues long. Germline V gene data show CDR1 as SGHRS and CDR2 as YFSETQ. This CDR3 reads CASSLSGSGADTQYF. The CDR3 nucleotides read TGCGCCAGCAGCTTGAGCGGGAGTGGCGCAGATACGCAGTATTTT.

This clone was picked up a small number of times. J is TRBJ2-7 and V is TRBV7-9; a possible D gene is TRBD2 (5 bases). Germline lookup yields CDR1 SEHNR and CDR2 FQNEAQ (reference sequence). Trimming took off 5 bases at V and 6 bases at J, with 14 bases between the two ends. This CDR3 spans 13 amino acids. The CDR3 is CASSPYEGSEQYF. As DNA, the CDR3 is TGTGCCAGCAGCCCCTATGAGGGTTCCGAGCAGTACTTC.

This chain links TRBV15 with TRBJ2-5; 7 bases match TRBD2. J was trimmed by 4 bases and V by 3 bases; bases with no gene match: 5. The CDR3 has 14 residues. Germline CDR1 and CDR2: LNHNV and YYDKDF (reference sequence). CDR3 amino acids: CATSRGGVGETQYF. The CDR3 coding sequence is TGTGCCACCAGCAGGGGAGGGGTGGGAGAGACCCAGTACTTC.

The chain uses TRBV7-8 and TRBJ2-1; a weak D match, TRBD1 (5 bases). Trimming took 5 bases from V and 4 from J, leaving 15 bases between them. CDR3 length: 15 residues. Germline CDR1 is SGHVS and CDR2 is FQNEAQ. The CDR3 DNA sequence: TGTGCCAGCAGCCTGGGGCGGATGAGTTACAATGAGCAGTTCTTC. Amino acid sequence: CASSLGRMSYNEQFF.